The rows below give T cell receptor beta chains drawn from one sample of a study of T cells in Graves' hyperthyroidism and ophthalmopathy. TCRdb re-called the multiplex PCR reads with MiXCR, one entry per CDR3 protein. The sample consists of approximately 610,000 distinct CDR3 sequences, approximately 14% of them appearing once. The sequencing input was blood. The receptors stem from a woman between 35 and 50 years old with Graves' ophthalmopathy. CDR3s include the opening cysteine and the closing phenylalanine or tryptophan. D genes are given only for firm matches. A clone size is listed for some rows: how often the clone was seen (once, few, many), or a class if it is expanded.

CDR3aa: CASSFPGTGETQYF
CDR3nt: TGTGCCAGCAGTTTCCCTGGAACTGGGGAGACCCAGTACTTC
j_gene: TRBJ2-5
d_gene: .
abundance: many
v_gene: TRBV28

CDR3aa: CASSLTHDRADYGYTF
CDR3nt: TGTGCCAGCAGCCTCACCCATGACAGGGCCGATTATGGCTACACCTTC
j_gene: TRBJ1-2
d_gene: TRBD1
abundance: many
v_gene: TRBV14

CDR3aa: CASSSRQGKYEQYF
CDR3nt: TGCGCCAGCAGCTCGCGACAGGGGAAATACGAGCAGTACTTC
j_gene: TRBJ2-7
d_gene: TRBD1
abundance: .
v_gene: TRBV5-1

CDR3aa: CASRGGLGDYEQYF
CDR3nt: TGTGCCAGCAGGGGCGGGCTTGGAGACTACGAGCAGTACTTC
j_gene: TRBJ2-7
d_gene: .
abundance: many
v_gene: TRBV11-2

CDR3aa: CASSLPTGWYGYTF
CDR3nt: TGTGCCAGCAGCTTACCGACAGGGTGGTATGGCTACACCTTC
j_gene: TRBJ1-2
d_gene: TRBD1
abundance: many
v_gene: TRBV11-2

CDR3aa: CASCLAGPQETQYF
CDR3nt: TGTGCCAGCTGTCTAGCGGGCCCCCAAGAGACCCAGTACTTC
j_gene: TRBJ2-5
d_gene: TRBD2
abundance: many
v_gene: TRBV6-2/TRBV6-3

CDR3aa: CSATGHLLGELFF
CDR3nt: TGCAGTGCTACGGGACACCTACTCGGGGAGCTGTTTTTT
j_gene: TRBJ2-2
d_gene: .
abundance: many
v_gene: TRBV20-1

CDR3aa: CASSEGRDTQYF
CDR3nt: TGTGCCAGCAGTGAGGGCCGAGATACGCAGTATTTT
j_gene: TRBJ2-3
d_gene: .
abundance: many
v_gene: TRBV2

CDR3aa: CATSVHPGTSESLTGELFF
CDR3nt: TGTGCCACCAGTGTACACCCCGGGACTAGCGAATCCCTTACCGGGGAGCTGTTTTTT
j_gene: TRBJ2-2
d_gene: TRBD2
abundance: many
v_gene: TRBV24-1

CDR3aa: CASSHPRQGDGYTF
CDR3nt: TGTGCCAGCAGTCACCCTCGGCAGGGGGATGGCTACACCTTC
j_gene: TRBJ1-2
d_gene: TRBD1
abundance: many
v_gene: TRBV6-2/TRBV6-3

CDR3aa: CASSVRAGTSPYEQYF
CDR3nt: TGTGCCAGCAGCGTACGAGCCGGGACTAGCCCTTACGAGCAGTACTTC
j_gene: TRBJ2-7
d_gene: TRBD2
abundance: few
v_gene: TRBV14

CDR3aa: CASSTSPGETETQYF
CDR3nt: TGTGCTAGCAGCACCTCTCCAGGGGAGACAGAGACCCAGTACTTC
j_gene: TRBJ2-5
d_gene: .
abundance: many
v_gene: TRBV7-7

CDR3aa: CASLERESYEQYF
CDR3nt: TGTGCCAGCTTAGAGCGGGAGTCCTACGAGCAGTACTTC
j_gene: TRBJ2-7
d_gene: TRBD2
abundance: few
v_gene: TRBV28

CDR3aa: CASSQGAGDTGELFF
CDR3nt: TGCGCCAGCAGCCAAGGGGCCGGGGACACCGGGGAGCTGTTTTTT
j_gene: TRBJ2-2
d_gene: .
abundance: .
v_gene: TRBV4-1

CDR3aa: CAWSSGLNYGYTF
CDR3nt: TGTGCCTGGAGCTCAGGGCTTAACTATGGCTACACCTTC
j_gene: TRBJ1-2
d_gene: .
abundance: few
v_gene: TRBV30

CDR3aa: CASSYTPSGGTDTQYF
CDR3nt: TGTGCCAGCAGTTACACTCCTAGCGGGGGCACAGATACGCAGTATTTT
j_gene: TRBJ2-3
d_gene: TRBD2
abundance: many
v_gene: TRBV6-5

CDR3aa: CAWSVFRGELFF
CDR3nt: TGTGCCTGGAGTGTATTTAGGGGGGAGCTGTTTTTT
j_gene: TRBJ2-2
d_gene: .
abundance: .
v_gene: TRBV30

CDR3aa: CASSQDGQGRSFF
CDR3nt: TGTGCCAGCAGCCAAGATGGACAGGGGCGGTCTTTCTTT
j_gene: TRBJ1-1
d_gene: TRBD1
abundance: few
v_gene: TRBV3-1

CDR3aa: CATTGGRGYTF
CDR3nt: TGTGCCACCACAGGGGGAAGAGGCTACACCTTC
j_gene: TRBJ1-2
d_gene: TRBD1
abundance: many
v_gene: TRBV2

CDR3aa: CASSFGMVSTEAFF
CDR3nt: TGTGCCAGCAGTTTCGGGATGGTTTCGACTGAAGCTTTCTTT
j_gene: TRBJ1-1
d_gene: .
abundance: .
v_gene: TRBV12-3/TRBV12-4

CDR3aa: CASSFRGRLDQPQHF
CDR3nt: TGTGCCAGCAGTTTCAGGGGGCGGTTGGATCAGCCCCAGCATTTT
j_gene: TRBJ1-5
d_gene: TRBD1
abundance: few
v_gene: TRBV28

CDR3aa: CASSTGTNIQYF
CDR3nt: TGTGCCAGCAGCACCGGGACAAACATTCAGTACTTC
j_gene: TRBJ2-4
d_gene: .
abundance: .
v_gene: TRBV7-9

CDR3aa: CASSFNTAGELFF
CDR3nt: TGTGCCAGCAGTTTCAACACAGCCGGGGAGCTGTTTTTT
j_gene: TRBJ2-2
d_gene: .
abundance: few
v_gene: TRBV27

CDR3aa: CASSLDSRGVWREQYF
CDR3nt: TGTGCCAGCAGCTTAGATTCTCGGGGGGTCTGGCGCGAGCAGTACTTC
j_gene: TRBJ2-7
d_gene: TRBD2
abundance: many
v_gene: TRBV11-2

CDR3aa: CASSPLRAEAFF
CDR3nt: TGTGCCAGCAGCCCCTTGCGGGCCGAAGCTTTCTTT
j_gene: TRBJ1-1
d_gene: .
abundance: many
v_gene: TRBV7-6

CDR3aa: CSANGQYGYTF
CDR3nt: TGCAGTGCCAACGGGCAGTATGGCTACACCTTC
j_gene: TRBJ1-2
d_gene: .
abundance: many
v_gene: TRBV20-1

CDR3aa: CASSQDIGTGANTGELFF
CDR3nt: TGTGCCAGCAGCCAAGATATAGGGACAGGGGCCAACACCGGGGAGCTGTTTTTT
j_gene: TRBJ2-2
d_gene: TRBD1
abundance: few
v_gene: TRBV4-2

CDR3aa: CSVPTGSFSGANVLTF
CDR3nt: TGCAGCGTACCAACAGGGAGTTTCTCTGGGGCCAACGTCCTGACTTTC
j_gene: TRBJ2-6
d_gene: .
abundance: few
v_gene: TRBV29-1

CDR3aa: CASSLGTGVPEQYF
CDR3nt: TGTGCCAGCAGCCTCGGGACAGGGGTCCCCGAGCAGTACTTC
j_gene: TRBJ2-7
d_gene: TRBD1
abundance: few
v_gene: TRBV7-9

CDR3aa: CASKRGWRQETQYF
CDR3nt: TGTGCCAGTAAGCGGGGCTGGCGGCAAGAGACCCAGTACTTC
j_gene: TRBJ2-5
d_gene: TRBD2
abundance: .
v_gene: TRBV19

CDR3aa: CASSPRGGFGELFF
CDR3nt: TGCGCCAGCAGCCCCCGTGGGGGGTTCGGGGAGCTGTTTTTT
j_gene: TRBJ2-2
d_gene: .
abundance: few
v_gene: TRBV5-1

CDR3aa: CASSSSTGTLEGYTF
CDR3nt: TGTGCCAGCAGCTCATCGACAGGGACATTGGAAGGCTACACCTTC
j_gene: TRBJ1-2
d_gene: TRBD1
abundance: many
v_gene: TRBV7-9

CDR3aa: CASSLVTGTEAFF
CDR3nt: TGTGCCAGCAGCTTGGTAACAGGCACTGAAGCTTTCTTT
j_gene: TRBJ1-1
d_gene: .
abundance: few
v_gene: TRBV5-5